A selection of T cell receptor beta chains follows, all from one sample in a study of cytomegalovirus exposure and HLA in healthy donors. Only in-frame clones appear in the TCRdb table, and some are missing; sequencing was by immunoSEQ multiplex PCR. The sample shows about 89,000 clones, approximately 79% of them seen only once. What was sequenced was PBMCs. These receptors all stem from a man aged 25-45 years in good health and CMV-seronegative. CDR3s include the opening cysteine and the closing phenylalanine or tryptophan. The order of the fields is J gene, clone size, V gene, D gene, CDR3 protein, CDR3 DNA. D genes are given only for firm matches. Where a row states a size, it is once, few, many or the class of an expanded clone; other rows omit it.

TRBJ2-2 - TRBV30 TRBD1 CAWSLQGAGELFF TGTGCCTGGAGTCTTCAGGGGGCCGGGGAGCTGTTTTTT
TRBJ2-1 - TRBV9 - CASSVPPTRATYNEQFF TGTGCCAGCAGCGTACCCCCCACGAGGGCTACCTACAATGAGCAGTTCTTC
TRBJ1-2 - TRBV13 - CASSLARNGYTF TGTGCCAGCAGCTTAGCGCGTAATGGCTACACCTTC
TRBJ1-6 - TRBV7-9 - CASSFFRDSPLHF TGTGCCAGCAGCTTCTTCAGGGATTCACCCCTCCACTTT
TRBJ1-1 - TRBV19 - CASSSRVAMNTEAFF TGTGCCAGTAGCAGTCGTGTAGCGATGAACACTGAAGCTTTCTTT
TRBJ1-3 - TRBV4-2 - CASSRSNSGNTIYF TGTGCCAGCAGCCGAAGCAACTCTGGAAACACCATATATTTT
TRBJ1-1 - TRBV11-3 - CASSSSTGTMNTEAFF TGTGCCAGCAGCTCGAGCACAGGGACCATGAACACTGAAGCTTTCTTT
TRBJ2-1 once TRBV9 TRBD2 CASGSGRDEQFF TGTGCCAGCGGATCGGGGAGGGATGAGCAGTTCTTC
TRBJ1-2 - TRBV9 - CASSVDGTGTYGYTF TGTGCCAGCAGCGTAGATGGAACAGGGACCTATGGCTACACCTTC
TRBJ1-4 - TRBV30 TRBD1 CAWSPTDRGGEKLFF TGTGCCTGGAGTCCTACCGACAGGGGAGGGGAAAAACTGTTTTTT
TRBJ1-3 - TRBV18 - CASSPRLIPGNTIYF TGTGCCAGCTCACCGCGACTCATTCCTGGAAACACCATATATTTT
TRBJ2-3 - TRBV7-8 TRBD1 CASSPGTGFTDTQYF TGTGCCAGCAGCCCCGGGACAGGGTTTACAGATACGCAGTATTTT
TRBJ1-5 - TRBV19 - CASRGLGLSNQPQHF TGTGCCAGTAGGGGGCTGGGATTAAGCAATCAGCCCCAGCATTTT
TRBJ2-7 - TRBV10-3 TRBD1 CAISAGQGDYEQYF TGTGCCATCAGTGCGGGACAGGGGGACTACGAGCAGTACTTC
TRBJ1-5 - TRBV29-1 TRBD1 CSVATGLASNQPQHF TGCAGCGTTGCGACAGGGCTTGCTAGCAATCAGCCCCAGCATTTT
TRBJ2-7 - TRBV27 - CASSPASYEQYF TGTGCCAGCAGTCCAGCGAGCTACGAGCAGTACTTC
TRBJ2-3 - TRBV5-1 - CASSSGSTDTQYF TGCGCCAGCAGCTCAGGGTCCACAGATACGCAGTATTTT
TRBJ2-7 - TRBV2 - CASQGTSSYEQYF TGTGCCAGCCAGGGGACGAGCTCCTACGAGCAGTACTTC
TRBJ1-3 medium-sized TRBV2 - CASSAGIGNTIYF TGTGCCAGCAGTGCGGGGATTGGAAACACCATATATTTT
TRBJ2-3 - TRBV5-1 TRBD2 CASSWGLAGGGSTDTQYF TGCGCCAGCAGCTGGGGACTAGCGGGGGGCGGTAGCACAGATACGCAGTATTTT
TRBJ2-2 - TRBV7-9 TRBD1 CASSSRDRGDTGELFF TGTGCCAGCAGCTCTAGAGACAGGGGAGACACCGGGGAGCTGTTTTTT
TRBJ1-5 - TRBV25-1 - CASSETGDYQPQHF TGTGCCAGCAGTGAAACCGGAGACTATCAGCCCCAGCATTTT
TRBJ1-1 few TRBV5-1 TRBD1 CASSLSGAGGLNTEAFF TGCGCCAGCAGCTTGTCGGGGGCAGGGGGGTTGAACACTGAAGCTTTCTTT
TRBJ2-7 - TRBV10-3 TRBD1 CAISEDRGHYEQYF TGTGCCATCAGTGAAGACAGGGGGCACTACGAGCAGTACTTC
TRBJ2-1 - TRBV25-1 TRBD2 CASRGLSPYNEQFF TGTGCCAGCAGGGGACTAAGCCCCTACAATGAGCAGTTCTTC
TRBJ2-7 once TRBV11-2 TRBD1 CASSLDGTGFFYEQYF TGTGCCAGCAGCTTAGACGGGACAGGGTTTTTCTACGAGCAGTACTTC
TRBJ2-2 - TRBV7-7 - CASSQMPPGNTGELFF TGTGCTAGCAGCCAGATGCCCCCGGGGAACACCGGGGAGCTGTTTTTT
TRBJ2-3 - TRBV27 - CASSRGWGTDTQYF TGTGCCAGCAGTCGGGGGTGGGGCACAGATACGCAGTATTTT
TRBJ1-2 - TRBV9 TRBD1 CASSPTTGTANYGYTF TGTGCCAGCAGCCCGACGACAGGGACCGCTAACTATGGCTACACCTTC
TRBJ1-1 - TRBV25-1 TRBD1 CASSRQGHTEAFF TGTGCCAGCAGCCGACAGGGGCACACTGAAGCTTTCTTT
TRBJ1-6 - TRBV13 - CASSFGYSPLHF TGTGCCAGCAGCTTCGGTTATTCACCCCTCCACTTT
TRBJ1-1 - TRBV19 TRBD1 CASTPKGSGGNTEAFF TGTGCCAGTACCCCGAAGGGGTCAGGGGGGAACACTGAAGCTTTCTTT
TRBJ1-1 - TRBV30 - CAWSGSRLRRAEAFF TGTGCCTGGAGTGGGTCTCGACTCCGGCGGGCTGAAGCTTTCTTT
TRBJ1-1 - TRBV18 TRBD1 CASSPPGTGVYTEAFF TGTGCCAGCTCACCACCGGGGACAGGGGTGTACACTGAAGCTTTCTTT
TRBJ2-7 - TRBV5-4 - CASSLVGAEQYF TGTGCCAGCAGCTTGGTTGGGGCCGAGCAGTACTTC
TRBJ1-2 few TRBV19 - CASSAAAGAGGYTF TGTGCCAGTAGTGCCGCCGCGGGGGCAGGTGGCTACACCTTC
TRBJ2-3 few TRBV5-1 TRBD1 CASSAGQGSDTQYF TGCGCCAGCAGCGCGGGACAGGGGTCAGATACGCAGTATTTT
TRBJ1-5 once TRBV5-1 - CASSLEGAGNQPQHF TGCGCCAGCAGCTTGGAAGGGGCTGGCAATCAGCCCCAGCATTTT
TRBJ1-2 - TRBV18 TRBD1 CASSPGQGNGYTF TGTGCCAGCTCACCGGGACAGGGGAACGGCTACACCTTC
TRBJ1-1 - TRBV2 - CASSVRADEAFF TGTGCCAGCAGTGTGAGGGCAGATGAAGCTTTCTTT